These 20 T cell receptor beta chains came from one sample sequenced in a study of blood T cell repertoires in COVID-19. The protocol was immunoSEQ multiplex PCR, while the TCRdb copy is restricted to in-frame clones and leaves out a portion. The sample lists some 360,000 clones, about nine tenths occurring once. The sample was peripheral blood. These receptors were taken from a woman aged 60-70 years with COVID-19, enrolled during active disease.

The rearrangement uses TRBV7-9 and TRBJ1-2, with D possibly TRBD1 on 6 matching bases. This CDR3 has 12 residues. Germline CDR1 is SEHNR and CDR2 is FQNEAQ (reference sequence). Trimming cost V 4 bases and J 8 bases, with 11 bases left between them. CDR3 in amino acids: CASSSNREGYTF. CDR3 in DNA: TGTGCCAGCAGCTCCAACAGGGAGGGCTACACCTTC. The full variable domain, its missing parts supplied by reference TRBV7-9 and TRBJ1-2, is DTGVSQNPRHKITKRGQNVTFRCDPISEHNRLYWYRQTLGQGPEFLTYFQNEAQLEKSRLLSDRFSAERPKGSFSTLEIQRTEQGDSAMYLCASSSNREGYTFGSGTRLTVV.

With respect to this clone: Other nucleotide sequences in the sample specify the same CDR3. V and J are TRBV7-3 and TRBJ2-3; 14 bases align to TRBD2. The germline V gene has CDR1 SGHTA and CDR2 FQGTGA. The CDR3 sequence is 16 residues long. V lost 3 bases, J lost 4 bases, and 3 bases stayed unmatched. In nucleotides, the CDR3 is TGTGCCAGCAGCTTGACTAGCGGGGGGGCCGCAGATACGCAGTATTTT. Its protein product is CASSLTSGGAADTQYF.

This clone was picked up one time. V and J are TRBV6-5 and TRBJ1-2; tentatively, D is TRBD1 (6 bases). CDR1 and CDR2 (germline): MNHEY, SVGAGI. This CDR3 is built from 13 residues. The ends were cut back, 3 bases at V and 3 bases at J, with 8 bases in the middle. This CDR3 reads CASSYRTDYGYTF. CDR3 coding DNA: TGTGCCAGCAGTTATCGGACAGACTATGGCTACACCTTC.

This clone is a singleton in its sample. This chain uses TRBV5-1 with TRBJ2-1, with 13 bases fitting TRBD2. Per germline, CDR1 SGHRS and CDR2 YFSETQ. The CDR3 has 18 amino acids. V dropped 3 bases and J dropped 8; count of bases not matched to a gene: 14. CDR3 DNA sequence: TGCGCCAGCAGCTCAACCTCAAAAACTAGCGGGGGGGCCCATGAGCAGTTCTTC. Its protein product is CASSSTSKTSGGAHEQFF. Full variable domain (missing parts from reference TRBV5-1 and TRBJ2-1): KAGVTQTPRYLIKTRGQQVTLSCSPISGHRSVSWYQQTPGQGLQFLFEYFSETQRNKGNFPGRFSGRQFSNSRSEMNVSTLELGDSALYLCASSSTSKTSGGAHEQFFGPGTRLTVL.

V is TRBV18 and J is TRBJ2-5; 11 nucleotides agree with TRBD1. The CDR3 covers 14 residues. V dropped 3 bases and J dropped 6; count of bases not matched to a gene: 3. Germline V gives CDR1 KGHSH, CDR2 LQKENI. The CDR3 nucleotides read TGTGCCAGCTCACCGGACAGGGGGCCAAAGACCCAGTACTTC. Protein product: CASSPDRGPKTQYF.

CDR3 nucleotide sequence: TGTGCCAGCAGCCAAACGACAACAGGGAGCAATCAGCCCCAGCATTTT. Translated, it gives CASSQTTTGSNQPQHF. V usage is TRBV4-2 and J usage is TRBJ1-5; possibly TRBD1 for D (6 bases). Trimming took 2 bases from V and 1 from J, leaving 12 bases between them. This CDR3 region has 16 residues. Germline loops: CDR1 LGHNA, CDR2 YNFKEQ.

This clone has just a few counts. The chain links TRBV4-2 to TRBJ2-1; TRBD2 agrees at 7 bases. Trimming at V came to 0 bases and at J to 5 bases, leaving 10 bases not matched to a gene. Germline CDR1 is LGHNA and CDR2 is YNFKEQ. The CDR3 length is 17 residues. This CDR3 reads CASSQDRMSGVHNEQFF. CDR3 sequence (DNA): TGTGCCAGCAGCCAAGATCGGATGAGCGGGGTCCACAATGAGCAGTTCTTC.

This rearrangement joins TRBV6-6 to TRBJ1-3, with D possibly being TRBD1 (5 bases). V gave up 6 bases and J gave up 3 bases, with 9 bases separating them. The CDR3 totals 13 residues. Per germline, CDR1 MNHNY and CDR2 SVGAGI (reference sequence). Here the CDR3 reads CASSRGGGNTIYF. DNA for the CDR3: TGTGCCAGCAGCCGGGGGGGTGGAAACACCATATATTTT.

This rearrangement joins TRBV3-1 (or the pseudogene TRBV3-2) to TRBJ1-1, with a weak D call TRBD1 (6 bases). The germline V gene encodes CDR1 LGHDT and CDR2 YNNKEL (reference sequence). V was cut by 3 bases and J by 5 bases, with 13 bases left in between. CDR3 length: 14 residues. DNA of the CDR3: TGTGCCAGCAGCCATCACAGGGAGGGGACTGAAGCTTTCTTT. Translating it yields CASSHHREGTEAFF.

The rearrangement joins TRBV10-3 to TRBJ1-1; D gene uncertain. V was clipped by 6 bases and J by 3 bases, with 11 bases between them. CDR1 is ENHRY and CDR2 is SYGVKD in the germline V gene. The CDR3 runs to 13 residues. CDR3 loop: CAIRPSEDTEAFF. CDR3 DNA sequence: TGTGCCATCAGACCCTCAGAGGACACTGAAGCTTTCTTT.

V usage is TRBV18 and J usage is TRBJ1-5; a weak D match, TRBD1 (6 bases). CDR3 length equals 14 residues. Germline V CDR1 and CDR2: KGHSH, LQKENI. The ends were cut back, 3 bases at V and 2 bases at J, with 8 bases in the middle. The CDR3 sequence: CASSPGGGNQPQHF. The DNA of the CDR3 is TGTGCCAGCTCACCTGGGGGCGGCAATCAGCCCCAGCATTTT. The variable domain in full, with the rest retrieved from reference TRBV18 and TRBJ1-5, is NAGVMQNPRHLVRRRGQEARLRCSPMKGHSHVYWYRQLPEEGLKFMVYLQKENIIDESGMPKERFSAEFPKEGPSILRIQQVVRGDSAAYFCASSPGGGNQPQHFGDGTRLSIL.

The rearrangement uses TRBV27 and TRBJ1-2; D is perhaps TRBD1 (6 bases). Trimming stripped 5 bases from V and 5 bases from J, with 18 bases between. Per germline, CDR1 MNHEY and CDR2 SMNVEV (reference sequence). CDR3 length equals 15 residues. The CDR3 protein is CASSPGGGLGYGYTF. CDR3 DNA sequence: TGTGCCAGCAGTCCTGGCGGGGGGCTGGGGTATGGCTACACCTTC.

This chain links TRBV3-1 (or the pseudogene TRBV3-2) with TRBJ1-1; D is undetermined. The CDR3 totals 14 residues. Germline CDR1 and CDR2: LGHDT and YNNKEL (reference sequence). The V gene lost 4 bases and the J gene lost 1 base, with 10 bases spanning the gap. CDR3 DNA sequence: TGTGCCAGCAGCCCCCTCGGAGCGAACACTGAAGCTTTCTTT. The encoded protein is CASSPLGANTEAFF.

The chain joins TRBV9 to TRBJ2-1; 10 bases map to TRBD2. The germline gives CDR1 SGDLS, CDR2 YYNGEE. This CDR3 region has 16 residues. V gave up 0 bases and J gave up 6 bases; unmatched junction bases: 6. The CDR3 nucleotides read TGTGCCAGCAGCGTAGTAGCGAGCGGGGGGGCCAATGAGCAGTTCTTC. Encoded protein: CASSVVASGGANEQFF.

The rearrangement joins TRBV4-1 to TRBJ2-3, with TRBD2 matching over 7 bases. The germline V gene has CDR1 MGHRA and CDR2 YSYEKL. V shed 1 base, J shed 1 base, and the junction held 2 bases outside the gene matches. The CDR3 covers 15 residues. The CDR3 DNA sequence: TGCGCCAGCAGCCAAGTTCGGGGGGGCACAGATACGCAGTATTTT. Translated, it gives CASSQVRGGTDTQYF.

The J gene is TRBJ2-3, the V gene TRBV6-4; D perhaps matches TRBD2 (6 bases). Germline V gene sequence: CDR1 MRHNA, CDR2 SNTAGT. V was trimmed by 4 bases and J by 4 bases, leaving 9 bases between them. The CDR3 is 13 amino acids. CDR3: CASSVQRADTQYF. Written as DNA, the CDR3 is TGTGCCAGCAGTGTCCAGCGGGCAGATACGCAGTATTTT.

V and J are TRBV18 and TRBJ1-4, with 8 nucleotides matching TRBD1. Looked up from germline, CDR1 is KGHSH and CDR2 is LQKENI. V lost 6 bases and J lost 7; bases outside the gene matches: 10. The CDR3 has 15 residues. Here the CDR3 reads CASSGDRGPLEKLFF. CDR3 nucleotides: TGTGCCAGCTCGGGCGACAGGGGCCCCCTTGAAAAACTGTTTTTT.

The chain carries TRBV5-5 and TRBJ2-7; D may be TRBD2 (6 bases). The V and J ends lost 4 bases and 3 bases respectively, with 14 bases between them. The germline V gene has CDR1 SGHKS and CDR2 YYEKEE (reference sequence). The CDR3 runs 14 residues. CDR3 in DNA: TGTGCCAGCAGCCCGGAGGGGTCGGGCTACGAGCAGTACTTC. This codes for CASSPEGSGYEQYF.

This clone has more than one count but fewer than ten. The V and J genes are TRBV2 and TRBJ1-5, with D unclear. The ends were cut back, 6 bases at V and 6 bases at J, with 15 bases in the middle. This CDR3 is built from 14 residues. The germline V gene has CDR1 SNHLY and CDR2 FYNNEI. In DNA, the CDR3 is TGTGCCAGCAGAGCCTACCCGGAGGGTCAGCCCCAGCATTTT. Translated, it gives CASRAYPEGQPQHF.

J is TRBJ1-4 and V is TRBV18, with D perhaps matching TRBD1 (5 bases). V lost 0 bases to trimming and J lost 7 bases, with 15 bases between them. Germline V CDR1 and CDR2: KGHSH, LQKENI. The CDR3 is 16 amino acids. The CDR3 sequence is CASSPPKGRDGEKLFF. The CDR3 DNA is TGTGCCAGCTCACCACCGAAGGGCAGGGATGGTGAAAAACTGTTTTTT.